These 21 T cell receptor beta chains came from one sample sequenced in a study of blood T cell repertoires in COVID-19. Sequencing was performed with immunoSEQ multiplex PCR; in TCRdb, only in-frame clones are kept and a portion is missing. The sample comprises 150,000 to 200,000 clones, over 75% of which are singletons, and around 10% rests with the top ten. The sequenced material came from peripheral blood. These TCRs come from a man aged 60 to 75 with active or convalescent COVID-19.

The chain carries TRBV5-1 and TRBJ1-5, with 8 nucleotides matching TRBD1. This CDR3 region has 15 residues. With V trimmed by 4 bases and J by 0 bases, 3 bases remained unmatched. Germline V lookup: CDR1 SGHRS, CDR2 YFSETQ. CDR3 residues: CASSLDRGSNQPQHF. CDR3 nucleotide sequence: TGCGCCAGCAGCCTAGACAGGGGTAGCAATCAGCCCCAGCATTTT.

This chain connects TRBV11-2 to TRBJ1-1; D remains unclear. V was clipped by 5 bases and J by 1 base, with 11 bases between them. CDR3 length: 14 residues. The germline gives CDR1 SGHAT, CDR2 FQNNGV. The CDR3 is CASSATIWNTEAFF. The CDR3 DNA reads as TGTGCCAGCAGCGCTACTATTTGGAACACTGAAGCTTTCTTT.

V and J are TRBV5-1 and TRBJ2-1; 11 nucleotides agree with TRBD2. The CDR3 is made up of 16 amino acids. Trimming took 4 bases from V and 4 from J; bases not matched to a gene: 7. Germline CDR1 SGHRS, CDR2 YFSETQ. The CDR3 sequence is CASSLLAGGSYNEQFF. In nucleotides, the CDR3 is TGCGCCAGCAGCCTCCTAGCGGGAGGTTCTTACAATGAGCAGTTCTTC.

The V gene is TRBV7-8, the J gene TRBJ2-3, with TRBD2 as a possible D gene (5 bases). CDR1 and CDR2 (germline): SGHVS, FQNEAQ. The CDR3 loop spans 16 amino acids. Deletions cut 4 bases from V and 2 bases from J, with 16 bases between. CDR3 DNA sequence: TGTGCCAGCAGCTCCGGACTCCCGAAACCCACAGATACGCAGTATTTT. Amino acid sequence: CASSSGLPKPTDTQYF.

The J gene is TRBJ2-5, the V gene TRBV2; a possible D gene is TRBD2 (5 bases). CDR3 length equals 13 residues. Trimming shortened V by 6 bases and J by 1 base, and 9 bases separated the two germline ends. Germline V gene lookup returns CDR1 SNHLY and CDR2 FYNNEI. The CDR3 nucleotides are TGTGCCAGCAGCCCCGGGATCCAAGAGACCCAGTACTTC. This translates into CASSPGIQETQYF.

The gene calls are TRBV29-1 and TRBJ1-1; 9 bases are shared with TRBD1. This CDR3 comprises 13 residues. Germline-derived CDR1 and CDR2 are SQVTM and ANQGSEA. The J segment lost 1 base and the V segment lost 5 bases, leaving 2 bases of the junction unmatched. The CDR3 DNA reads as TGCAGCGTTCAACAGGGGGCGAACACTGAAGCTTTCTTT. It encodes CSVQQGANTEAFF.

The V call is TRBV11-2, the J call TRBJ2-1; a weak D match, TRBD2 (6 bases). The CDR3 runs to 14 residues. The V end was cut by 3 bases, the J end by 10 bases, with 16 bases between. From germline, CDR1 is SGHAT and CDR2 FQNNGV. The CDR3 loop reads CASSLGPTGVEQFF. CDR3 DNA: TGTGCCAGCAGCTTGGGCCCAACGGGGGTCGAGCAGTTCTTC.

This clone was counted a few times. The chain links TRBV28 to TRBJ1-5, with 10 bases identical to TRBD1. This CDR3 contains 17 residues. V lost 5 bases to trimming and J lost 2 bases; unmatched junction nucleotides: 9. Per germline, CDR1 MDHEN and CDR2 SYDVKM. This chain's CDR3 is CASSPGTGEKRNQPQHF. CDR3 DNA sequence: TGTGCCAGCAGTCCCGGGACAGGGGAGAAGCGCAATCAGCCCCAGCATTTT.

The rearrangement joins TRBV12-3 or TRBV12-4 to TRBJ1-2; D is ambiguous. With 5 bases removed from V and 2 bases from J, the gap between germline ends came to 9 bases. This CDR3 comprises 13 residues. DNA of the CDR3: TGTGCCAGCAGTCCCAACAGCAACTATGGCTACACCTTC. Protein product: CASSPNSNYGYTF.

The chain couples TRBV19 to TRBJ2-3; 7 nucleotides match TRBD1. The CDR3 is 17 residues long. Trimming at V came to 4 bases and at J to 8 bases, leaving 18 bases not matched to a gene. CDR1 LNHDA and CDR2 SQIVND come from the germline V gene (reference sequence). The CDR3 coding sequence is TGTGCCAGTAGTACGACCGTACGACAGGGAGTAGCGCTTACGCAGTATTTT. Its translation: CASSTTVRQGVALTQYF.

The chain combines TRBV11-2 with TRBJ1-5, with D uncertain. This CDR3 is 15 amino acids long. Germline CDR1 and CDR2: SGHAT and FQNNGV. The V gene lost 0 bases and the J gene lost 0 bases, with 6 bases spanning the gap. In DNA form, the CDR3 reads TGTGCCAGCAGCTTAGATGGAGATAGCAATCAGCCCCAGCATTTT. The encoded protein is CASSLDGDSNQPQHF.

This chain uses TRBV6-1 with TRBJ2-1; D perhaps matches TRBD2 (6 bases). Looked up from germline, CDR1 is MNHNS and CDR2 is SASEGT. V lost 2 bases and J 8 bases, leaving 10 bases between the germline ends. CDR3 size: 13 residues. The CDR3 sequence is CASSEFWRDEQFF. The DNA for the CDR3 is TGTGCCAGCAGTGAATTTTGGAGGGATGAGCAGTTCTTC.

V gene TRBV13 combines with J gene TRBJ1-6; 9 positions agree with TRBD1. V was clipped by 4 bases and J by 10 bases; unmatched bases: 8. Germline values: CDR1 PRHDT, CDR2 FYEKMQ (reference sequence). This CDR3 comprises 15 residues. CDR3 DNA: TGTGCCAGCAGCTCGGGGACAGGGTTTAGGTCACCCCTCCACTTT. It specifies CASSSGTGFRSPLHF.

CDR3 residues: CASSAGQGRTPLHF. The CDR3 DNA sequence: TGCGCCAGCAGCGCCGGACAGGGAAGGACACCCCTCCACTTT. J is TRBJ1-6 and V is TRBV5-1, with 8 positions matching TRBD1. Germline V gene sequence: CDR1 SGHRS, CDR2 YFSETQ. Unmatched junction bases numbered 8, after V lost 4 bases and J lost 11 bases. This CDR3 has 14 amino acids.

There are a few counts of this clone. The chain combines TRBV24-1 with TRBJ1-2, with a weak D call TRBD1 (5 bases). The CDR3 consists of 15 residues. Germline loops: CDR1 KGHDR, CDR2 SFDVKD. V lost 4 bases and J lost 7, with 18 bases in between. CDR3 protein: CATSDPGQPWGGYTF. The DNA for the CDR3 is TGTGCCACCAGTGACCCCGGACAACCCTGGGGTGGCTACACCTTC.

J is TRBJ1-1 and V is TRBV7-2, with TRBD1 matching 9 bases. The CDR3 loop spans 15 amino acids. Losses at the gene ends were 5 bases for V and 2 bases for J; bases not matched to a gene: 6. From germline, CDR1 is SGHTA and CDR2 FQGNSA. CDR3 loop: CASSTWTGVNTEAFF. The DNA of the CDR3 is TGTGCCAGCAGCACGTGGACAGGGGTAAACACTGAAGCTTTCTTT.

This chain uses TRBV4-1 with TRBJ2-5; TRBD1 agrees at 8 bases. The V segment lost 3 bases and the J segment 2 bases; nucleotides outside the gene matches: 5. CDR3 size: 15 residues. Germline CDR1 and CDR2: MGHRA and YSYEKL. CDR3 nucleotide sequence: TGCGCCAGCAGCCAGGTCCGGGACAGGCAAGAGACCCAGTACTTC. It encodes CASSQVRDRQETQYF.

The rearrangement uses TRBV6-6 and TRBJ1-2; tentatively, D is TRBD1 (6 bases). This CDR3 region has 15 residues. Trimming cost V 6 bases and J 5 bases, with 19 bases left between them. CDR1 is MNHNY and CDR2 is SVGAGI in the germline V gene (reference sequence). CDR3 nucleotide sequence: TGTGCCAGCAGCCCAGGGGTTAGTTTAGAATATGGCTACACCTTC. Its protein product is CASSPGVSLEYGYTF.

The rearrangement joins TRBV7-9 to TRBJ1-5; no reliable D call. The CDR3 is 14 residues long. The germline gives CDR1 SEHNR, CDR2 FQNEAQ (reference sequence). V was clipped by 2 bases and J by 3 bases, with 8 bases between them. The CDR3 protein is CASSLMSDNQPQHF. DNA of the CDR3: TGTGCCAGCAGCTTAATGTCAGACAATCAGCCCCAGCATTTT.

The J gene is TRBJ2-7, the V gene TRBV2, with 10 bases lining up with TRBD2. J was trimmed by 4 bases and V by 4 bases; bases with no gene match: 4. CDR1 is SNHLY, CDR2 FYNNEI, per germline. CDR3 length: 14 residues. The CDR3 bases are TGTGCCAGCAGTGCTACTAGCGGGGCGTACGAGCAGTACTTC. It specifies CASSATSGAYEQYF. Looking up the rest from reference TRBV2 and TRBJ2-7 gives the full variable domain: EPEVTQTPSHQVTQMGQEVILRCVPISNHLYFYWYRQILGQKVEFLVSFYNNEISEKSEIFDDQFSVERPDGSNFTLKIRSTKLEDSAMYFCASSATSGAYEQYFGPGTRLTVT.

The chain couples TRBV6-6 to TRBJ1-2, with 11 bases identical to TRBD1. The CDR3 spans 15 residues. Trimming removed 4 bases from V and 7 bases from J; junction bases left unmatched: 8. Germline loops: CDR1 MNHNY, CDR2 SVGAGI (reference sequence). The CDR3 DNA follows: TGTGCCAGCAGTTCCCTCCCCGGGACAGGGGGTGGCTACACCTTC. Translated, it gives CASSSLPGTGGGYTF.